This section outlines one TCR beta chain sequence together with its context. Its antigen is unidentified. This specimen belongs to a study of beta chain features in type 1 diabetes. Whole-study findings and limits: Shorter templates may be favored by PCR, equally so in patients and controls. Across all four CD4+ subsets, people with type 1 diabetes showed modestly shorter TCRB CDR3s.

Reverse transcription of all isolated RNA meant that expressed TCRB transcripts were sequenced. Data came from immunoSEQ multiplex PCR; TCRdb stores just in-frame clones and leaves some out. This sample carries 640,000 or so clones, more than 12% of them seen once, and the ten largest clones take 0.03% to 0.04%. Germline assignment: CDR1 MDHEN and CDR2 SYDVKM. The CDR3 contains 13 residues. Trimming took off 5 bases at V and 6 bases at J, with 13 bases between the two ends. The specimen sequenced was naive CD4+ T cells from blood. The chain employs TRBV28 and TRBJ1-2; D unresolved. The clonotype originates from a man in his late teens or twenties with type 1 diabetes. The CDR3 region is CASSTPVADGYTF. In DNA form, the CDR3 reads TGTGCCAGCAGTACCCCGGTGGCGGATGGCTACACCTTC.